The T cell receptor (beta chain) described here comes from a study of cytomegalovirus exposure and HLA in healthy donors. This clone appeared a few times. Primers: 60 Vbeta forward and 13 Jbeta reverse. The data were produced by immunoSEQ multiplex PCR, yet TCRdb's version contains in-frame clones alone and is incomplete. The data hold around 58,000 clones, with about three quarters observed a single time. This CDR3 comprises 13 residues. With 6 bases removed from V and 8 bases from J, the gap between germline ends came to 13 bases. The germline V gene has CDR1 MNHEY and CDR2 SMNVEV (reference sequence).

Source material: PBMCs. The gene calls are TRBV27 and TRBJ1-4, with D possibly being TRBD1 (6 bases). The TCR was taken from a female donor in good health and CMV-seronegative. CDR3 loop: CASSRGSREKLFF. For the CDR3, the DNA is TGTGCCAGCAGCAGGGGAAGTCGGGAAAAACTGTTTTTT.